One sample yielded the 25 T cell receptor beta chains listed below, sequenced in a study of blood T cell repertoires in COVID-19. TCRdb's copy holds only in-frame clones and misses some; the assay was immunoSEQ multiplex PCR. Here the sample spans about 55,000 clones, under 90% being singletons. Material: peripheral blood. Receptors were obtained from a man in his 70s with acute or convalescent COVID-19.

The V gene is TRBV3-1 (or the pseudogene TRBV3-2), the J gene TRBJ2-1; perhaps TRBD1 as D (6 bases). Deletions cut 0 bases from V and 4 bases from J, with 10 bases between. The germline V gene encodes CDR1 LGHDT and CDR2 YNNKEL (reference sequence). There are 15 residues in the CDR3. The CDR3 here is CASSQDGQNYNEQFF. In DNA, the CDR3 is TGTGCCAGCAGCCAAGACGGACAGAATTACAATGAGCAGTTCTTC.

CDR3 in amino acids: CASSQGISGGSGTQYF. The CDR3 DNA reads as TGTGCCAGCAGCCAAGGGATTAGCGGGGGGTCAGGTACGCAGTATTTT. The chain uses TRBV14 and TRBJ2-3, with 10 bases that match TRBD2. Germline CDR1 and CDR2: SGHDN and FVKESK. The CDR3 is 16 amino acids. J was trimmed by 8 bases and V by 1 base; bases with no gene match: 9. Complete variable domain (other parts from reference TRBV14 and TRBJ2-3): EAGVTQFPSHSVIEKGQTVTLRCDPISGHDNLYWYRRVMGKEIKFLLHFVKESKQDESGMPNNRFLAERTGGTYSTLKVQPAELEDSGVYFCASSQGISGGSGTQYFGPGTRLTVL.

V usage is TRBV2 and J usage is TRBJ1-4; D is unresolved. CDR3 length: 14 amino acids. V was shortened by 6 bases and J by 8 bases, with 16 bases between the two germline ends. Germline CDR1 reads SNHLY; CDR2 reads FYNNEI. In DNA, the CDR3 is TGTGCCAGCAGCCCCCCCTCGGTTCGGGAAAAACTGTTTTTT. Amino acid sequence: CASSPPSVREKLFF.

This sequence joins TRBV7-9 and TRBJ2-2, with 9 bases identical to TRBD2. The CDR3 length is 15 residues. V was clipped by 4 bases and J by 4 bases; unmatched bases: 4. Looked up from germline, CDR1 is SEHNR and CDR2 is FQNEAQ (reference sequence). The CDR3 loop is CASSSQAGGTGELFF. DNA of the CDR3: TGTGCCAGCAGCTCCCAAGCGGGGGGCACCGGGGAGCTGTTTTTT.

CDR3 residues: CACAAIGTDTQYF. CDR3 DNA: TGTGCCTGCGCGGCGATAGGCACAGATACGCAGTATTTT. The rearrangement joins TRBV30 to TRBJ2-3; D ambiguous. The germline gives CDR1 GTSNPN, CDR2 SVGIG (reference sequence). With 6 bases removed from V and 1 base from J, the gap between germline ends came to 11 bases. The CDR3 has 13 residues.

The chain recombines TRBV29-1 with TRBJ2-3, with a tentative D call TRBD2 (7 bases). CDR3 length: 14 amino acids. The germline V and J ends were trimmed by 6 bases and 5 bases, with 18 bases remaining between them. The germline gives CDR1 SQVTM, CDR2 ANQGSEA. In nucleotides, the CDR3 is TGCAGCGTGCGGTCGGGGGGCCGGTTAGATACGCAGTATTTT. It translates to CSVRSGGRLDTQYF.

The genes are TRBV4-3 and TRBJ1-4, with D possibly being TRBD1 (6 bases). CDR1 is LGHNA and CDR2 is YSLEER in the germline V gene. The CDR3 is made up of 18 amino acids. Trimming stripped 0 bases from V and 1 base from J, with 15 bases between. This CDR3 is CASSQEVWGGGTNEKLFF. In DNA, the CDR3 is TGCGCCAGCAGCCAAGAAGTTTGGGGGGGCGGAACTAATGAAAAACTGTTTTTT.

CDR3 sequence (DNA): TGTGCCAGTAGTAGGACAGGGTACAATGAGCAGTTCTTC. Its protein product is CASSRTGYNEQFF. The rearrangement joins TRBV19 to TRBJ2-1; TRBD1 agrees at 8 bases. This CDR3 spans 13 amino acids. The J segment lost 4 bases and the V segment lost 4 bases, leaving 0 bases of the junction unmatched. Germline CDR1 reads LNHDA; CDR2 reads SQIVND (reference sequence).

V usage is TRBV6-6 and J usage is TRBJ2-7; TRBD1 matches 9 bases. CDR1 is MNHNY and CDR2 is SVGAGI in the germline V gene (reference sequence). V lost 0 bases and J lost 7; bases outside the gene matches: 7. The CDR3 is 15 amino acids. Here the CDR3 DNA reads TGTGCCAGCAGTTACTCAGGGACAGGGTATCGAGAGCAGTACTTC. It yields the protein CASSYSGTGYREQYF.

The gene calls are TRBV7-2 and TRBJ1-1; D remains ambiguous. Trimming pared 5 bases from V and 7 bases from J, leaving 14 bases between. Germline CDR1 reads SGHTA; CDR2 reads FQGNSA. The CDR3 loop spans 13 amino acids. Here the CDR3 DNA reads TGTGCCAGCAGCCACCGGGAGAACCTTGAAGCTTTCTTT. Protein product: CASSHRENLEAFF.

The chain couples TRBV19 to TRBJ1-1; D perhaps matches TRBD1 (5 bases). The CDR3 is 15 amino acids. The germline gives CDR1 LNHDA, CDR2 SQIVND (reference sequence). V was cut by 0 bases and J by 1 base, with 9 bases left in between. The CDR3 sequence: CASSIDRRENTEAFF. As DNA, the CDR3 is TGTGCCAGTAGTATAGATCGCAGGGAGAACACTGAAGCTTTCTTT. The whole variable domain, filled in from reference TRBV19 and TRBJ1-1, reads DGGITQSPKYLFRKEGQNVTLSCEQNLNHDAMYWYRQDPGQGLRLIYYSQIVNDFQKGDIAEGYSVSREKKESFPLTVTSAQKNPTAFYLCASSIDRRENTEAFFGQGTRLTVV.

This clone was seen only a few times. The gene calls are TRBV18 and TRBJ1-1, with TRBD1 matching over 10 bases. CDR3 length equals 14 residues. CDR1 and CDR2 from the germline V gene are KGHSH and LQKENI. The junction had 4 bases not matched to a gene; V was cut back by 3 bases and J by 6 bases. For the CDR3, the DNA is TGTGCCAGCTCACCCGGACAGGGGGGATCTGAAGCTTTCTTT. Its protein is CASSPGQGGSEAFF.

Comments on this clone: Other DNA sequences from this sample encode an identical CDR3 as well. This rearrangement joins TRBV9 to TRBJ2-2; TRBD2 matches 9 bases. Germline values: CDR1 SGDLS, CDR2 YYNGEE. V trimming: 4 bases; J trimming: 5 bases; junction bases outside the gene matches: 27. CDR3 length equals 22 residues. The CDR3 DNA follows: TGTGCCAGCAGCACCAACTTTTTGGGACTCGCGGGGGGGCTATCGGGTACCGGGGAGCTGTTTTTT. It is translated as CASSTNFLGLAGGLSGTGELFF.

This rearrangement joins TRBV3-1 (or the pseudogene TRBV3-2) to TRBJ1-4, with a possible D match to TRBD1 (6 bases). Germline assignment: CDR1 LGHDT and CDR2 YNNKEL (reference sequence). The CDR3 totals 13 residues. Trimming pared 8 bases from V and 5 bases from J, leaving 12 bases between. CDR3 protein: CASSGALNEKLFF. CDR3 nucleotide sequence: TGTGCCAGCTCAGGGGCTCTGAATGAAAAACTGTTTTTT.

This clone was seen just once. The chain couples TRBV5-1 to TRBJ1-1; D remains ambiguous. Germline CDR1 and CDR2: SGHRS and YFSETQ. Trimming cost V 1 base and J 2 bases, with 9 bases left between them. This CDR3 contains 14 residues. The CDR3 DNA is TGCGCCAGCAGCTTGACATTTTCTAACACTGAAGCTTTCTTT. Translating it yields CASSLTFSNTEAFF.

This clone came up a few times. CDR3 protein: CASQGLQTQYF. The DNA for the CDR3 is TGTGCCAGCCAGGGTTTACAGACCCAGTACTTC. The V gene is TRBV2, the J gene TRBJ2-5; a weak D match, TRBD1 (5 bases). The V end lost 8 bases, the J end lost 6 bases, and 10 bases lay between the germline ends. The CDR3 totals 11 residues. CDR1 SNHLY and CDR2 FYNNEI come from the germline V gene.

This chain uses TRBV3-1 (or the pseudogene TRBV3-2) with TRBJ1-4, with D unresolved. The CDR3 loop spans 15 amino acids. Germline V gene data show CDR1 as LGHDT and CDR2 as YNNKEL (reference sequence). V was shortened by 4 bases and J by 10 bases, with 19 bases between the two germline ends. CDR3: CASSPPGIQLGKLFF. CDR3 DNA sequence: TGTGCCAGCAGCCCACCGGGAATTCAACTAGGAAAACTGTTTTTT.

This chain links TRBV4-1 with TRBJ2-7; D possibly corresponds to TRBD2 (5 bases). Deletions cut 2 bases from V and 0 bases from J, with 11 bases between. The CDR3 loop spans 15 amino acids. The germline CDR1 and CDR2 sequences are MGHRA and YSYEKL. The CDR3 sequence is CASSQQNSGSYEQYV. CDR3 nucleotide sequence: TGCGCCAGCAGCCAACAGAACAGCGGCTCCTACGAGCAGTACGTC.

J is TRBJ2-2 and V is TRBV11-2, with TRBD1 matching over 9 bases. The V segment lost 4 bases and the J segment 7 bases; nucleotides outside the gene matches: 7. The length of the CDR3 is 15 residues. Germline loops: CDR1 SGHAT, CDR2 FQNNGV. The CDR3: CASSSYRGLGGELFF. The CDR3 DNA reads TGTGCCAGCAGCTCCTACAGGGGGCTAGGCGGGGAGCTGTTTTTT.

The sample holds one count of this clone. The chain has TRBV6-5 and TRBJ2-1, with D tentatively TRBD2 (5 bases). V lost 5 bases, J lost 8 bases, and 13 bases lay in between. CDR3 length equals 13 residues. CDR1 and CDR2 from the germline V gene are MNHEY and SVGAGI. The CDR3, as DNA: TGTGCCAGCAGTACTACAGCGGTTTATGAGCAGTTCTTC. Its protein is CASSTTAVYEQFF.

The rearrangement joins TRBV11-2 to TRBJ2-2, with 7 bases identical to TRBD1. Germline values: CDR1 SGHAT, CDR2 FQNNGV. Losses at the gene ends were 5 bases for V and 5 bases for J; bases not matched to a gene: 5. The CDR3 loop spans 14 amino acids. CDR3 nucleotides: TGTGCCAGCAGCCCGACAGGGAGAACCGGGGAGCTGTTTTTT. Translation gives CASSPTGRTGELFF.

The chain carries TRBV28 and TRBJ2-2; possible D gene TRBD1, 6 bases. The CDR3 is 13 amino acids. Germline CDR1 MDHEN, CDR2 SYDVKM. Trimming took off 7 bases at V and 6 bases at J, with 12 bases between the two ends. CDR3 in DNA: TGTGCCAGCATCTCAGGGGCGGCCGGGGAGCTGTTTTTT. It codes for CASISGAAGELFF.

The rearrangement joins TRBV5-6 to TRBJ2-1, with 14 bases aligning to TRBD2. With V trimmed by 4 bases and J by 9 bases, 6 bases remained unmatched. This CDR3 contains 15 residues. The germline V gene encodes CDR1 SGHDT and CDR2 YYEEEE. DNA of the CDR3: TGTGCCAGCAGCGCGACTAGCGGGGGGGTAAGTGAGCAGTTCTTC. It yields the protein CASSATSGGVSEQFF.

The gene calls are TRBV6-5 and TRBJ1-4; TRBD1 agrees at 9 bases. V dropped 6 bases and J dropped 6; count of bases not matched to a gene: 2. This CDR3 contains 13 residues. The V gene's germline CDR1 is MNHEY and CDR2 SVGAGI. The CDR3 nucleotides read TGTGCCAGCAGCCGGGACAGGGATGAAAAACTGTTTTTT. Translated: CASSRDRDEKLFF.

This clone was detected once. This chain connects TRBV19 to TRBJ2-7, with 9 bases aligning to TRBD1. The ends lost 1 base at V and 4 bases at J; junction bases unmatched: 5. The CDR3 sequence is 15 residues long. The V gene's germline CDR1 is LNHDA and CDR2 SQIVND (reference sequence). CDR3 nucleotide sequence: TGTGCCAGTAGTATAGCCCGGGGACAGGGTTACGAGCAGTACTTC. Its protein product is CASSIARGQGYEQYF.